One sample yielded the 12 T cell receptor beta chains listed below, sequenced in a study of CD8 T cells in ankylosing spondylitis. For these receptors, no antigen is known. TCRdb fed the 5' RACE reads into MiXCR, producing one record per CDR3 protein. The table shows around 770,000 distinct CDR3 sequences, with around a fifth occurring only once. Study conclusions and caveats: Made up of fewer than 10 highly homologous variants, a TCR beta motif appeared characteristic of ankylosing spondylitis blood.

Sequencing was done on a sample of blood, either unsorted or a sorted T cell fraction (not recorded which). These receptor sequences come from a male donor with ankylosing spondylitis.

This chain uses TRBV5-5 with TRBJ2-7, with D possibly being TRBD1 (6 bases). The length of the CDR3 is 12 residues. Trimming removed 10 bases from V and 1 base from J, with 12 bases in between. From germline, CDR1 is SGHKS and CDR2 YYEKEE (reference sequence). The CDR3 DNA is TGTGCCCCCTGGGGGCCTTCCTACGAGCAGTACTTC. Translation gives CAPWGPSYEQYF.

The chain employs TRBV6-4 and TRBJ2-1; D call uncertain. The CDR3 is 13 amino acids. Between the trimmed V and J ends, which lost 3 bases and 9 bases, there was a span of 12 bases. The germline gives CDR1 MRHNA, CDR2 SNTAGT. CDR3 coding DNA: TGTGCCAGCAGTGAAATTCCGGGCCTTGAGCAGTTCTTC. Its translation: CASSEIPGLEQFF.

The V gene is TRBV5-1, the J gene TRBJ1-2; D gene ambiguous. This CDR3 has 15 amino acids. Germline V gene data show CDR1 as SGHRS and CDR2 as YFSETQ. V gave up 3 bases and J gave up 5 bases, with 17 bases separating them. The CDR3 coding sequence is TGCGCCAGCAGCTCCCTAGCCGGGCCCGAATATGGCTACACCTTC. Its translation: CASSSLAGPEYGYTF.

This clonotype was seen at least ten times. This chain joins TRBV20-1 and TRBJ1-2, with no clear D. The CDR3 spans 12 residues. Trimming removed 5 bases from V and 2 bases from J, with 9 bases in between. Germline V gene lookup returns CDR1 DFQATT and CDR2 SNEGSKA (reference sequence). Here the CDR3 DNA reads TGCAGTGCTTCTGTGGCAAACTATGGCTACACCTTC. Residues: CSASVANYGYTF.

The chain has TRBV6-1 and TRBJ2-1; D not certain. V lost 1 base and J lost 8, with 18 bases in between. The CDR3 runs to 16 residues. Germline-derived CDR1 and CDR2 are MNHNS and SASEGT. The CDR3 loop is CASSEDPGPSRDEQFF. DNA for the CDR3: TGTGCCAGCAGTGAAGATCCGGGCCCTTCACGGGATGAGCAGTTCTTC.

CDR3 in amino acids: CASSPTAGTVGVAKNIQYF. The CDR3 DNA follows: TGCGCCAGCAGCCCCACCGCCGGGACAGTCGGAGTCGCCAAAAACATTCAGTACTTC. The chain carries TRBV5-1 and TRBJ2-4; 7 bases line up with TRBD1. Germline V lookup: CDR1 SGHRS, CDR2 YFSETQ. With 4 bases clipped from V and 1 base from J, the junction kept 17 bases outside the gene matches. The CDR3 contains 19 residues.

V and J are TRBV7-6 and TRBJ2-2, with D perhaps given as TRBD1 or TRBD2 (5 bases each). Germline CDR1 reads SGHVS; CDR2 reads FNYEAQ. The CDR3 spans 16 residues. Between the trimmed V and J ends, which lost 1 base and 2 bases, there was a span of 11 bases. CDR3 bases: TGTGCCAGCAGCTTAGGGGCAGGGACCAACACCGGGGAGCTGTTTTTT. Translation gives CASSLGAGTNTGELFF.

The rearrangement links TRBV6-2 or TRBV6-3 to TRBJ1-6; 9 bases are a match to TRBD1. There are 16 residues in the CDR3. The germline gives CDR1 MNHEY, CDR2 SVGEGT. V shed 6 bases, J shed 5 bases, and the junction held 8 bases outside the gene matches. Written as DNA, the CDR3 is TGTGCCAGCAGCCCAATGGGACAGGGAAATAATTCACCCCTCCACTTT. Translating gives CASSPMGQGNNSPLHF.

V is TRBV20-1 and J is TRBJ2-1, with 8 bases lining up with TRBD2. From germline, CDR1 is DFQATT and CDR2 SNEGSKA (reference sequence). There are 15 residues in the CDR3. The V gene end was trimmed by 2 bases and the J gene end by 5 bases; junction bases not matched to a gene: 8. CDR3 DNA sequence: TGCAGTGCTAGACCCGCGACTAGCGCCAACAATGAGCAGTTCTTC. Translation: CSARPATSANNEQFF.

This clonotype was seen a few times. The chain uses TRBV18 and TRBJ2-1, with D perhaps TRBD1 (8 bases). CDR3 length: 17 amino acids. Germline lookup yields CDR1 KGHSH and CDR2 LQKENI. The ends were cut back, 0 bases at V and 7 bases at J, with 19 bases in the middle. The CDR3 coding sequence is TGTGCCAGCTCACCACCGAGGCTACAGGGGGGGATGAATGAGCAGTTCTTC. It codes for CASSPPRLQGGMNEQFF. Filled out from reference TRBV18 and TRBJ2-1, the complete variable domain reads NAGVMQNPRHLVRRRGQEARLRCSPMKGHSHVYWYRQLPEEGLKFMVYLQKENIIDESGMPKERFSAEFPKEGPSILRIQQVVRGDSAAYFCASSPPRLQGGMNEQFFGPGTRLTVL.

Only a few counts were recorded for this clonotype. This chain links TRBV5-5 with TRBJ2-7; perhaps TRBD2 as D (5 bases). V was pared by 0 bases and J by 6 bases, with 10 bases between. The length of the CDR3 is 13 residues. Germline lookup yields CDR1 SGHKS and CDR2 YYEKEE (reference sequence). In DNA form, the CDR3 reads TGTGCCAGCAGCTTGGAACTAGTGAGCGAGCAGTACTTC. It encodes CASSLELVSEQYF.

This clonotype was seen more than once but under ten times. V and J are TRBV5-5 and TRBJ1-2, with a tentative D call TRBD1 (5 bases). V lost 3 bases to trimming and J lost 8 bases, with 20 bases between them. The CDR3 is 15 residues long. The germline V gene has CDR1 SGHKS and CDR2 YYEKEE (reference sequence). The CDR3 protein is CASSSLFLGAGGYTF. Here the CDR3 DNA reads TGTGCCAGCAGCTCCTTATTCCTTGGGGCTGGGGGCTACACCTTC.